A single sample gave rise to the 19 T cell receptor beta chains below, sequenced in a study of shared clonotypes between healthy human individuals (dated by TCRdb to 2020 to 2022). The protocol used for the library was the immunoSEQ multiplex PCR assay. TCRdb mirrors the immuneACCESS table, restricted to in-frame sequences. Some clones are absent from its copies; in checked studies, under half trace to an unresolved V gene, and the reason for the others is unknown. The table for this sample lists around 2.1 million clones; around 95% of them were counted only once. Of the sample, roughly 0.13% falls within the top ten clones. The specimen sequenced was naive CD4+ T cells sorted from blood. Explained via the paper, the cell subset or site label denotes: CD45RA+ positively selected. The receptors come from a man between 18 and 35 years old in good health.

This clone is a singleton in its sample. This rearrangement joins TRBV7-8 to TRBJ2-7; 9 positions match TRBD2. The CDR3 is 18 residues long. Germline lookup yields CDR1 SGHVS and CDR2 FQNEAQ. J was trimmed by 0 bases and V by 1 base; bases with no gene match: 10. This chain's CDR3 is CASSLVGVAGVSSYEQYF. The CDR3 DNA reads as TGTGCCAGCAGCTTAGTAGGCGTAGCGGGAGTGAGCTCCTACGAGCAGTACTTC. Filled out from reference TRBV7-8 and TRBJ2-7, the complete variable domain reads GAGVSQSPRYKVAKRGQDVALRCDPISGHVSLFWYQQALGQGPEFLTYFQNEAQLDKSGLPSDRFFAERPEGSVSTLKIQRTQQEDSAVYLCASSLVGVAGVSSYEQYFGPGTRLTVT.

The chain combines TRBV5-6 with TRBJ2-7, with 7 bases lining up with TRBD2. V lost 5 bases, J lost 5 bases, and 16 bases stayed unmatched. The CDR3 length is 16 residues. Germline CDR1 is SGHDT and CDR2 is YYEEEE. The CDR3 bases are TGTGCCAGCAGTGCGGTCGTGTGGGAGGGCCAGAACGAGCAGTACTTC. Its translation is CASSAVVWEGQNEQYF.

CDR3 coding DNA: TGCGCCAGCAGCTTGGCCGGTGGTGGGACAGGGTACACCGGGGAGCTGTTTTTT. Amino acids: CASSLAGGGTGYTGELFF. V gene TRBV5-1 combines with J gene TRBJ2-2; 9 bases are shared with TRBD1. V lost 0 bases and J lost 3; bases outside the gene matches: 9. Germline loops: CDR1 SGHRS, CDR2 YFSETQ. CDR3 length: 18 amino acids.

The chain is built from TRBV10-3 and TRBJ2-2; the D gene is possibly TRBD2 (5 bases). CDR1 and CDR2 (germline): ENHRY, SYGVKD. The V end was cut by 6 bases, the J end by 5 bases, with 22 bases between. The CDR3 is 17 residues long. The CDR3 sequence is CAISEVPDSSRTGELFF. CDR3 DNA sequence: TGTGCCATCAGCGAGGTCCCGGACTCCTCGAGGACCGGGGAGCTGTTTTTT.

The CDR3 sequence: CSARPGGTQYF. Here the CDR3 DNA reads TGCAGTGCTAGACCCGGGGGGACCCAGTACTTC. This chain uses TRBV20-1 with TRBJ2-5; the D gene is possibly TRBD2 (6 bases). Trimming shortened V by 2 bases and J by 7 bases, and 8 bases separated the two germline ends. Germline values: CDR1 DFQATT, CDR2 SNEGSKA (reference sequence). CDR3 length: 11 amino acids.

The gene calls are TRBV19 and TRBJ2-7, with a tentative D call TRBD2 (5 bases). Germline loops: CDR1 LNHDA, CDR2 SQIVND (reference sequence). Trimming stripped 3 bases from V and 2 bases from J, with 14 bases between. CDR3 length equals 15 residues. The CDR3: CASSMTFGGTYEQYF. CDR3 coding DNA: TGTGCCAGTAGTATGACCTTCGGAGGAACCTACGAGCAGTACTTC.

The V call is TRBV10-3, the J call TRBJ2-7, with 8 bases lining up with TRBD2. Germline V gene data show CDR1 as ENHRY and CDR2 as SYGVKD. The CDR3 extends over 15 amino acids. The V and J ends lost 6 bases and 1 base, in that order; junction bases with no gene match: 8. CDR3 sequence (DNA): TGTGCCATCAGGGCTAGCGGGCCAACTTCCTACGAGCAGTACTTC. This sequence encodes CAIRASGPTSYEQYF.

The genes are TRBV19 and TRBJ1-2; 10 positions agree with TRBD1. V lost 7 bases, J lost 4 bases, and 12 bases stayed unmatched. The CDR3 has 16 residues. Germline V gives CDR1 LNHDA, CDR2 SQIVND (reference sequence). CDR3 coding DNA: TGTGCCAGTACTCCAGATCGGGACAGGGGTATCTATGGCTACACCTTC. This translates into CASTPDRDRGIYGYTF.

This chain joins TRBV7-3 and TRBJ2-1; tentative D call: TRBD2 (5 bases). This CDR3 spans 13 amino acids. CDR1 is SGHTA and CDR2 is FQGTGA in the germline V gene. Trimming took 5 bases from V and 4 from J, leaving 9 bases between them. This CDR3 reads CASSRQRYNEQFF. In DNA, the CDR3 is TGTGCCAGCAGCCGCCAGCGGTACAATGAGCAGTTCTTC.

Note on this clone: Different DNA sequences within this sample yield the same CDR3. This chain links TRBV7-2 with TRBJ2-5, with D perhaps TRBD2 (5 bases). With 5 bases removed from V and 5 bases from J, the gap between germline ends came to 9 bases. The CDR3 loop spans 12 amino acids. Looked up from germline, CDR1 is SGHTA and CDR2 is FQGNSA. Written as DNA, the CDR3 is TGTGCCAGCAGCCGCCCGGGGGAGACCCAGTACTTC. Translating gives CASSRPGETQYF.

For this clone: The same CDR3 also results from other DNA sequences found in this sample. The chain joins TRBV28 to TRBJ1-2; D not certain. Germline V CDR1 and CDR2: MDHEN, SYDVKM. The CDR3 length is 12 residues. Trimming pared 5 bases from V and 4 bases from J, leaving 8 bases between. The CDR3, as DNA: TGTGCCAGCAGTCAAGGAGGCTATGGCTACACCTTC. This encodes CASSQGGYGYTF.

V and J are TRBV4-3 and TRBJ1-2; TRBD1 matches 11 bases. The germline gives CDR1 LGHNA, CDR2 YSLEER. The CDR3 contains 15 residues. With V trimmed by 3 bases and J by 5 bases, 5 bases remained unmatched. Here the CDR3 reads CASSQDRGQKYGYTF. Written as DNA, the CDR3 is TGCGCCAGCAGCCAGGACAGGGGGCAAAAATATGGCTACACCTTC.

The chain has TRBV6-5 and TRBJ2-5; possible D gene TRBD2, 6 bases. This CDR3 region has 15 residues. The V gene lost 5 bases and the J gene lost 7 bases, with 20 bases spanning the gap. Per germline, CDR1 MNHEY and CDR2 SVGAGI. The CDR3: CASSPLGRTEGTQYF. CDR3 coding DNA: TGTGCCAGCAGTCCGTTGGGGAGGACCGAAGGGACCCAGTACTTC.

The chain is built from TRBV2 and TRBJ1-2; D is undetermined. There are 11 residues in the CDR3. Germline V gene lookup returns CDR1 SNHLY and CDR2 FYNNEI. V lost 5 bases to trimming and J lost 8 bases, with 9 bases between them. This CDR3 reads CASSPRGGYTF. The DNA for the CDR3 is TGTGCCAGCAGTCCCCGCGGGGGCTACACCTTC.

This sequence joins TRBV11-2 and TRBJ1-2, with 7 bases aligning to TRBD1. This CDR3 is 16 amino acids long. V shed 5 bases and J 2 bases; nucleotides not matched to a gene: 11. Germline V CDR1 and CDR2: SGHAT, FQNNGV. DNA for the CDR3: TGTGCCAGCAGCCAGGGAACAAAGACAGGGAACTATGGCTACACCTTC. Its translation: CASSQGTKTGNYGYTF.

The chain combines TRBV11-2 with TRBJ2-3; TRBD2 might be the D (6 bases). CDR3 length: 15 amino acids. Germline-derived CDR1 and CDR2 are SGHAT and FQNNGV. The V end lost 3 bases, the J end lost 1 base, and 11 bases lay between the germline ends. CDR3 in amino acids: CASSFRGKGTDTQYF. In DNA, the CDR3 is TGTGCCAGCAGCTTTCGGGGGAAAGGCACAGATACGCAGTATTTT.

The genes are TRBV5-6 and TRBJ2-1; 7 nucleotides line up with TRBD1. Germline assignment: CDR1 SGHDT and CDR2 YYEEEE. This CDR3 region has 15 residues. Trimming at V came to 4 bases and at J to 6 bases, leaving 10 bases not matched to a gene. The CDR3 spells CASSPGQILFNEQFF. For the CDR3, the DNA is TGTGCCAGCAGCCCGGGACAGATCCTCTTCAATGAGCAGTTCTTC. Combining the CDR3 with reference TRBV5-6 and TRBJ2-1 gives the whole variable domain DAGVTQSPTHLIKTRGQQVTLRCSPKSGHDTVSWYQQALGQGPQFIFQYYEEEERQRGNFPDRFSGHQFPNYSSELNVNALLLGDSALYLCASSPGQILFNEQFFGPGTRLTVL.

CDR3 loop: CAIKQGVTHQETQYF. The CDR3, as DNA: TGTGCCATCAAACAGGGGGTAACCCACCAAGAGACCCAGTACTTC. The V and J genes are TRBV10-3 and TRBJ2-5; 8 bases line up with TRBD1. The CDR3 is made up of 15 amino acids. Trimming took 7 bases from V and 0 from J; bases not matched to a gene: 7. Germline V gene data show CDR1 as ENHRY and CDR2 as SYGVKD.

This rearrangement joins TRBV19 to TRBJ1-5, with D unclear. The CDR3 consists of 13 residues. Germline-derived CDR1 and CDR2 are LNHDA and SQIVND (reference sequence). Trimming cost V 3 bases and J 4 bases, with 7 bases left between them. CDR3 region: CASSMAANQPQHF. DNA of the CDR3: TGTGCCAGTAGTATGGCCGCTAATCAGCCCCAGCATTTT. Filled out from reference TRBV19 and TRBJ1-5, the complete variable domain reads DGGITQSPKYLFRKEGQNVTLSCEQNLNHDAMYWYRQDPGQGLRLIYYSQIVNDFQKGDIAEGYSVSREKKESFPLTVTSAQKNPTAFYLCASSMAANQPQHFGDGTRLSIL.